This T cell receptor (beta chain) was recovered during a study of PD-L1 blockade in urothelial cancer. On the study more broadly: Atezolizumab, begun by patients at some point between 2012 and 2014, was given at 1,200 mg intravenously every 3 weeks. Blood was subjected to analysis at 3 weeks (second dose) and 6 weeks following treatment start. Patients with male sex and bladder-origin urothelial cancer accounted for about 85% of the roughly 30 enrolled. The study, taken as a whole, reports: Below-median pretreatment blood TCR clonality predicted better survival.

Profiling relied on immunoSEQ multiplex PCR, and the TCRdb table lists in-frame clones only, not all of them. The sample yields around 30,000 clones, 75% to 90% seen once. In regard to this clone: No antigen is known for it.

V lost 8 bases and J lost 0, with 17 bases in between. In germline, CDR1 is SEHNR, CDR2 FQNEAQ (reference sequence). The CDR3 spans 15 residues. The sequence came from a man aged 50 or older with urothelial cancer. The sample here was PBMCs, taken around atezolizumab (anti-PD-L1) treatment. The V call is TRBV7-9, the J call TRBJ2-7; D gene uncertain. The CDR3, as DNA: TGTGCCAGCGGCGGAAGGTTGTCTACCTCCTACGAGCAGTACTTC. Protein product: CASGGRLSTSYEQYF.